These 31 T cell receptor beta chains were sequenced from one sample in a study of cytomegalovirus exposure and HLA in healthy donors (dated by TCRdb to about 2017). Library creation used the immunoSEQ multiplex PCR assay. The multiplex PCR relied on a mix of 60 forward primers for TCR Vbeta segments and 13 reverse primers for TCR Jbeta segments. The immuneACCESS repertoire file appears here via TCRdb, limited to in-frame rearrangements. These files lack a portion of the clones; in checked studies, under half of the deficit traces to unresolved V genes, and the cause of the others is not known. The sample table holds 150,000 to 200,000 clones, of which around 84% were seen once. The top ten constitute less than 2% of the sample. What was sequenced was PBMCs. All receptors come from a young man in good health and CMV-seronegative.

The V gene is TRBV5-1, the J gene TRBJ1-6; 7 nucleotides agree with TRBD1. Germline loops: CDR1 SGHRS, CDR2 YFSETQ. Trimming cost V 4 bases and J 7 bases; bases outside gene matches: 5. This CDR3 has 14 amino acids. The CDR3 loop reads CASSLGTVNSPLHF. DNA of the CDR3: TGCGCCAGCAGCCTAGGGACAGTGAATTCACCCCTCCACTTT.

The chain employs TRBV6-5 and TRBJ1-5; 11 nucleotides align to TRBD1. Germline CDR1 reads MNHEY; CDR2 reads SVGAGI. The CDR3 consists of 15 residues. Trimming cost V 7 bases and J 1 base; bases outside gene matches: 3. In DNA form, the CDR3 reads TGTGCCAGCATTTGGACAGGGGGCAGCAATCAGCCCCAGCATTTT. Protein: CASIWTGGSNQPQHF.

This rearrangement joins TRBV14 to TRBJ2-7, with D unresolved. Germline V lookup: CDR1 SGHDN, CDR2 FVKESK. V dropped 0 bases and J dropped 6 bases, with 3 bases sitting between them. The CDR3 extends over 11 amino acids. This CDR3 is CASSQEAEQYF. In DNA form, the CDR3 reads TGTGCCAGCAGCCAAGAGGCCGAGCAGTACTTC.

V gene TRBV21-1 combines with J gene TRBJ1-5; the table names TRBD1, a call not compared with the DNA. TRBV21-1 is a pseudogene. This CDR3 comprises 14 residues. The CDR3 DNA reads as TGTGCCAGCAGCATCAGGGCCCCCGGCCAGCCCCAGCATTTT. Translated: CASSIRAPGQPQHF.

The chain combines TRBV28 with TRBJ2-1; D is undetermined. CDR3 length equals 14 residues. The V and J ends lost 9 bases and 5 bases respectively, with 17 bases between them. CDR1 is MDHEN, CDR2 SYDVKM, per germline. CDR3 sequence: CASWSSDRNNEQFF. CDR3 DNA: TGTGCCAGTTGGAGCTCCGACCGAAACAATGAGCAGTTCTTC. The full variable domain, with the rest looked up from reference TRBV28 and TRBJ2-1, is DVKVTQSSRYLVKRTGEKVFLECVQDMDHENMFWYRQDPGLGLRLIYFSYDVKMKEKGDIPEGYSVSREKKERFSLILESASTNQTSMYLCASWSSDRNNEQFFGPGTRLTVL.

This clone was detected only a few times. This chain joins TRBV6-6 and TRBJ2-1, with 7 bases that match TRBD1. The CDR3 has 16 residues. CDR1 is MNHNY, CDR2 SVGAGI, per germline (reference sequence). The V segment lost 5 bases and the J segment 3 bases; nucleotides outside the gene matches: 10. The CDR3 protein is CASSHADRTYYNEQFF. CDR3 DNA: TGTGCCAGCAGTCACGCGGACAGGACCTACTACAATGAGCAGTTCTTC.

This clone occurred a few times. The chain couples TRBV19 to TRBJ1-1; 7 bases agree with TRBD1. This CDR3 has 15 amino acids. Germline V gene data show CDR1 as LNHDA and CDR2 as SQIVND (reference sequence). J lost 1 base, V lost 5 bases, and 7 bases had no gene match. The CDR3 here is CASSRRGLGNTEAFF. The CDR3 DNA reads TGTGCCAGTAGTCGTAGGGGGCTGGGGAACACTGAAGCTTTCTTT.

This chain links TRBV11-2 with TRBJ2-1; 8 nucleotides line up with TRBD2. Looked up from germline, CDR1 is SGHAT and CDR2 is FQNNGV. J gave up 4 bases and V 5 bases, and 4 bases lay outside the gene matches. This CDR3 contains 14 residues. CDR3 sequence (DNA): TGTGCCAGCAGCGCGCTAGCGGGTTACAATGAGCAGTTCTTC. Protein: CASSALAGYNEQFF. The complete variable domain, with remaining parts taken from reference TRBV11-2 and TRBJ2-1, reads EAGVAQSPRYKIIEKRQSVAFWCNPISGHATLYWYQQILGQGPKLLIQFQNNGVVDDSQLPKDRFSAERLKGVDSTLKIQPAKLEDSAVYLCASSALAGYNEQFFGPGTRLTVL.

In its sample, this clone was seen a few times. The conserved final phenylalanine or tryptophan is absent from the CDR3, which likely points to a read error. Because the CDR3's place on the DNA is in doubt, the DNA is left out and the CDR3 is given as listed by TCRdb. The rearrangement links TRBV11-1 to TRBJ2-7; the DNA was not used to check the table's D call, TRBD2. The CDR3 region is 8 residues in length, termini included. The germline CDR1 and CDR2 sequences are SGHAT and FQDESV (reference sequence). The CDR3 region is CASTYFHG.

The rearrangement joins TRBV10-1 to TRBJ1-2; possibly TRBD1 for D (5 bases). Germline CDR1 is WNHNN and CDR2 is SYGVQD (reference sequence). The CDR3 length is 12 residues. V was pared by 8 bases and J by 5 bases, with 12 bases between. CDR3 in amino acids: CASFRGLYGYTF. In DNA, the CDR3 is TGCGCCAGCTTTCGGGGACTATATGGCTACACCTTC.

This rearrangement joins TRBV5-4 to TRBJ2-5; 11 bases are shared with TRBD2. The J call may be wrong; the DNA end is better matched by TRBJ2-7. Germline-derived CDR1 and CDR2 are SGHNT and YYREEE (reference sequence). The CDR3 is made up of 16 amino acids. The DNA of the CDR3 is TGTGCCAGCAGCGTGAGCTGGACTAGCGGGCCCTACGAGCAGTACTTC. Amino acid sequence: CASSVSWTSGPYEQYF.

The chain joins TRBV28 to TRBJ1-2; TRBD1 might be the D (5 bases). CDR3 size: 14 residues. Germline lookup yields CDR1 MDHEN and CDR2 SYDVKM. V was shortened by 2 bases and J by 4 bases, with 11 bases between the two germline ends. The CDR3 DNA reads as TGTGCCAGCAGTTTAAGGGGCCCCCTCTATGGCTACACCTTC. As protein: CASSLRGPLYGYTF.

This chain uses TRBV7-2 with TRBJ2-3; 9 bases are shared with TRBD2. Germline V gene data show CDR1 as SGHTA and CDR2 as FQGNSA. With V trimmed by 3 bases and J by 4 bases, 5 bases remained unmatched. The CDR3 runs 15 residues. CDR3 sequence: CASSFIAGEPDTQYF. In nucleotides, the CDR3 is TGTGCCAGCAGCTTCATAGCGGGGGAGCCAGATACGCAGTATTTT.

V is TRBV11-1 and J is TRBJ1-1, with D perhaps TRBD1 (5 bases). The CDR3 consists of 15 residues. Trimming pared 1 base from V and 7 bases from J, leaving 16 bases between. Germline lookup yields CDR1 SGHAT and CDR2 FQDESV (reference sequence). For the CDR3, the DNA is TGTGCCAGCAGCTTAGTGGGACCCCGGCGGGGTGAAGCTTTCTTT. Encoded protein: CASSLVGPRRGEAFF.

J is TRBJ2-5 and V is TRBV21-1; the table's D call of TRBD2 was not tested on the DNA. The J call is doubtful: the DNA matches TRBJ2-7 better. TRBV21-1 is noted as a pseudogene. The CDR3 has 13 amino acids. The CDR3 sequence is CASSKVIYYEQYF. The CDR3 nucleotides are TGTGCCAGCAGCAAGGTCATTTACTACGAGCAGTACTTC.

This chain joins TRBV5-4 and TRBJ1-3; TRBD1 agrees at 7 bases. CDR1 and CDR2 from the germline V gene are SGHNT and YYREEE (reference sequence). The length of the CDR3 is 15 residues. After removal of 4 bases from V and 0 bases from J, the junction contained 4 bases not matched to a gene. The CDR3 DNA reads TGTGCCAGCAGCCCCGGGACAGCCTCTGGAAACACCATATATTTT. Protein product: CASSPGTASGNTIYF.

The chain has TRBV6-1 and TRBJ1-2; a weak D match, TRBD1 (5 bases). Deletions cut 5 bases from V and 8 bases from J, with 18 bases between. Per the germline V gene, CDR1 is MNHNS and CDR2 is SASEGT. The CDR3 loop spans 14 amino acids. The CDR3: CASSPQSDIWGYTF. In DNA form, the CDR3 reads TGTGCCAGCAGTCCCCAATCGGACATTTGGGGCTACACCTTC.

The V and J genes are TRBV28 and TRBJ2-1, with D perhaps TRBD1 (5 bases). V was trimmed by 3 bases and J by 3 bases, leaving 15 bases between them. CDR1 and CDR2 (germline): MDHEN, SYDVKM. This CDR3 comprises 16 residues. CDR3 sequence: CASSLAGYGYYNEQFF. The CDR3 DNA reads TGTGCCAGCAGTTTGGCAGGGTACGGGTACTACAATGAGCAGTTCTTC.

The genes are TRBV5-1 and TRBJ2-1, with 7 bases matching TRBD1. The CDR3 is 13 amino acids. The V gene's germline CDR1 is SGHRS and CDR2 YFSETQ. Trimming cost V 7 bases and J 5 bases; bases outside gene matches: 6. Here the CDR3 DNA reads TGCGCCAGCGGGACAGTTCCCAACAATGAGCAGTTCTTC. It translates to CASGTVPNNEQFF.

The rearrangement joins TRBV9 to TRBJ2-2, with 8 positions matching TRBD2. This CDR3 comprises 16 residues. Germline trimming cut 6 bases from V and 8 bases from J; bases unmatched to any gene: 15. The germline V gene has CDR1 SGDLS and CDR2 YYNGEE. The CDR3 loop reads CASNQGLALASGELFF. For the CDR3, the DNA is TGTGCCAGCAACCAAGGACTAGCCTTGGCCAGTGGGGAGCTGTTTTTT.

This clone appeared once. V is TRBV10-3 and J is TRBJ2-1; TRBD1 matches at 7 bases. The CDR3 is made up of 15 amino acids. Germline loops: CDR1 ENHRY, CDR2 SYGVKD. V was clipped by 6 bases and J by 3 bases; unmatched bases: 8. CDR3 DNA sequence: TGTGCCATCAGCAACCAAGGGGACAGCTACAATGAGCAGTTCTTC. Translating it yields CAISNQGDSYNEQFF.

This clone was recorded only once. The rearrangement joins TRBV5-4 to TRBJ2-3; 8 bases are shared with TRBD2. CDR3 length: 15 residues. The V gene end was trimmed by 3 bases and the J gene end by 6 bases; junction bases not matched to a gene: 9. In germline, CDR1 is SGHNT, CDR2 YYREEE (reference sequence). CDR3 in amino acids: CASSSRREVGDTQYF. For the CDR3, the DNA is TGTGCCAGCAGCTCTCGGCGGGAGGTCGGGGATACGCAGTATTTT.

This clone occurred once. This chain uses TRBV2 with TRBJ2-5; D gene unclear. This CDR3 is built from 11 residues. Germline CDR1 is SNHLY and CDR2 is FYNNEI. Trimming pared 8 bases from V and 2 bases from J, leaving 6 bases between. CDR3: CASGQQETQYF. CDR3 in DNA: TGTGCCAGCGGGCAGCAAGAGACCCAGTACTTC.

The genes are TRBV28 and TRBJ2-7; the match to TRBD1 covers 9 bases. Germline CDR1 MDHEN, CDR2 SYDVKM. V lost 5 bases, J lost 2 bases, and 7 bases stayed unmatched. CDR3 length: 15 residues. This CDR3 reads CASSTWDRAAYEQYF. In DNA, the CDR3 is TGTGCCAGCAGTACGTGGGACAGGGCGGCCTACGAGCAGTACTTC.

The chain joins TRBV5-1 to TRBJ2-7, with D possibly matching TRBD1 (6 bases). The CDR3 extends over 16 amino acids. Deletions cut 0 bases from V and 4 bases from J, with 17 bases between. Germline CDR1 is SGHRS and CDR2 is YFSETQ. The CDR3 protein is CASSLVAGANDYEQYF. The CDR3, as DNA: TGCGCCAGCAGCTTGGTGGCAGGGGCGAACGATTACGAGCAGTACTTC.

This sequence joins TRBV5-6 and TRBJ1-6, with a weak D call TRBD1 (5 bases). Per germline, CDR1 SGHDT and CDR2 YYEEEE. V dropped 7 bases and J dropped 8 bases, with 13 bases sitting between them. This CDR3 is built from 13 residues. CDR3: CASHRFLDSPLHF. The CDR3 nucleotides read TGTGCCAGCCACAGGTTTTTGGATTCACCCCTCCACTTT.

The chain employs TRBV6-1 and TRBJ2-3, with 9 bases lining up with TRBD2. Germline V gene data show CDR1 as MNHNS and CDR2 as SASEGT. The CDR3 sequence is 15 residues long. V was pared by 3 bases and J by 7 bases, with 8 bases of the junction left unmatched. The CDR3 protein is CASSDLSGGTYTQYF. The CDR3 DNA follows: TGTGCCAGCAGTGACCTTAGCGGGGGCACGTATACGCAGTATTTT.

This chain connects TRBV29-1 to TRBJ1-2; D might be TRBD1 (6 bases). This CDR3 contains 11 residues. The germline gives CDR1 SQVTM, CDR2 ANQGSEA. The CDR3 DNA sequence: TGCAGTGCCAGACAGGCCTATGGCTACACCTTC. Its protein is CSARQAYGYTF.

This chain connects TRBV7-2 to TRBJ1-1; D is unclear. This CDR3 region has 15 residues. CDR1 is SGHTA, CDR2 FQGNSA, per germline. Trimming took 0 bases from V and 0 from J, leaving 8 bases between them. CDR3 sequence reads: CASSLAVVMNTEAFF. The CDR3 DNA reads TGTGCCAGCAGCTTAGCTGTCGTTATGAACACTGAAGCTTTCTTT. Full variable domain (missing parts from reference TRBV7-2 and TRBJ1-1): GAGVSQSPSNKVTEKGKDVELRCDPISGHTALYWYRQSLGQGLEFLIYFQGNSAPDKSGLPSDRFSAERTGGSVSTLTIQRTQQEDSAVYLCASSLAVVMNTEAFFGQGTRLTVV.

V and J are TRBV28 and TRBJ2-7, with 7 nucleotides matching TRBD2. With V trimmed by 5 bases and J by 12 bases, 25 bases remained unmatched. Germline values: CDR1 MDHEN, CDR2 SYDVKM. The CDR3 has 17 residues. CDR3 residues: CASSKTLLPSGRRSGYF. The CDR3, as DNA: TGTGCCAGCAGTAAAACCCTCCTTCCTAGCGGTAGACGAAGCGGGTACTTC.

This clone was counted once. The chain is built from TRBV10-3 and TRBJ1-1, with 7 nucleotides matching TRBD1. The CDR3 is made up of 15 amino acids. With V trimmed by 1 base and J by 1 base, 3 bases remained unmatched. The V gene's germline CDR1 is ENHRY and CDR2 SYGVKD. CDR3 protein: CAISELTGKNTEAFF. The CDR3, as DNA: TGTGCCATCAGTGAGTTGACAGGGAAGAACACTGAAGCTTTCTTT.